This entry lists 8 T cell receptor beta chains sequenced from one sample in a study of vaccination and CD4 T cells after COVID-19. Treatment of the sample: approximately 9-day PBMC culture with coronavirus spike peptide pools or control peptides (ViraFEST assay). The Oncomine TCR Beta short-read assay sequenced DNA from cultured CD4+ T cells. TCRdb re-called the PCR reads with MiXCR, one entry per CDR3 protein. The sample yields 16,000 or so distinct CDR3 sequences, approximately 50% seen once. Their target antigens are unknown. Sequencing used CD4+ T cells from blood, cultured in vitro, obtained before SARS-CoV-2 vaccination. The source of these receptors is a human donor who had recovered from COVID-19.

V usage is TRBV2 and J usage is TRBJ2-5, with D possibly TRBD1 on 5 matching bases. V lost 4 bases and J lost 2, with 8 bases in between. The CDR3 has 13 amino acids. Looked up from germline, CDR1 is SNHLY and CDR2 is FYNNEI. As DNA, the CDR3 is TGTGCCAGCAGTGTTAGACAGCAAGAGACCCAGTACTTC. This translates into CASSVRQQETQYF.

The chain has TRBV4-2 and TRBJ1-2; 8 nucleotides align to TRBD1. V lost 3 bases, J lost 2 bases, and 5 bases stayed unmatched. This CDR3 has 15 amino acids. CDR1 and CDR2 (germline): LGHNA, YNFKEQ. The CDR3 nucleotides read TGTGCCAGCAGCCACCCGGACAGGGAGAACTATGGCTACACCTTC. It translates to CASSHPDRENYGYTF.

In this sample, this clonotype turned up a few times. This rearrangement joins TRBV20-1 to TRBJ1-4; 9 nucleotides agree with TRBD1. CDR1 DFQATT and CDR2 SNEGSKA come from the germline V gene (reference sequence). The CDR3 is made up of 14 amino acids. The V gene end was trimmed by 5 bases and the J gene end by 7 bases; junction bases not matched to a gene: 8. The DNA for the CDR3 is TGCAGTGCTCAAGCCGGGACAGGGAGTGAAAAACTGTTTTTT. Amino acid sequence: CSAQAGTGSEKLFF.

The V gene is TRBV28, the J gene TRBJ2-5; D is perhaps TRBD1 or TRBD2 (5 bases each). The germline V and J ends were trimmed by 5 bases and 0 bases, with 19 bases remaining between them. There are 17 residues in the CDR3. Germline assignment: CDR1 MDHEN and CDR2 SYDVKM. The CDR3 spells CASSTTLGGRYQETQYF. CDR3 coding DNA: TGTGCCAGCAGTACTACCCTTGGGGGAAGGTACCAAGAGACCCAGTACTTC. Based on the CDR3 plus reference TRBV28 and TRBJ2-5, the full variable domain is DVKVTQSSRYLVKRTGEKVFLECVQDMDHENMFWYRQDPGLGLRLIYFSYDVKMKEKGDIPEGYSVSREKKERFSLILESASTNQTSMYLCASSTTLGGRYQETQYFGPGTRLLVL.

The genes are TRBV28 and TRBJ2-7, with 10 positions matching TRBD1. V trimming: 5 bases; J trimming: 5 bases; junction bases outside the gene matches: 9. The length of the CDR3 is 15 residues. Germline values: CDR1 MDHEN, CDR2 SYDVKM. The CDR3 DNA reads TGTGCCAGCAGTCCGCTCGGGACAGGGGTCCACGAGCAGTACTTC. This gives the protein CASSPLGTGVHEQYF.

This clonotype was detected only a few times. The chain has TRBV20-1 and TRBJ2-7; 9 positions match TRBD1. The V and J ends lost 0 bases and 2 bases, in that order; junction bases with no gene match: 5. The CDR3 runs 15 residues. Germline CDR1 is DFQATT and CDR2 is SNEGSKA (reference sequence). The CDR3 here is CSAREGDRVTYEQYF. The CDR3, as DNA: TGCAGTGCTAGAGAGGGGGACAGGGTGACCTACGAGCAGTACTTC.

This clonotype was recorded a few times. The gene calls are TRBV20-1 and TRBJ2-2; D call uncertain. The CDR3 runs to 14 residues. The germline CDR1 and CDR2 sequences are DFQATT and SNEGSKA (reference sequence). The V gene lost 1 base and the J gene lost 2 bases, with 8 bases spanning the gap. The CDR3 is CSARANSNTGELFF. The CDR3 DNA is TGCAGTGCTAGAGCTAACAGCAACACCGGGGAGCTGTTTTTT.

The chain carries TRBV2 and TRBJ2-5; 9 nucleotides match TRBD1. The CDR3 contains 14 residues. Germline V gene sequence: CDR1 SNHLY, CDR2 FYNNEI. With V trimmed by 4 bases and J by 5 bases, 5 bases remained unmatched. The CDR3 loop is CASSALDRGETQYF. The CDR3 nucleotides read TGTGCCAGCAGTGCACTAGACAGGGGGGAGACCCAGTACTTC.